The next 23 T cell receptor beta chains were all read from a single sample in a study of Graves' ophthalmopathy and Graves' hyperthyroidism. Scientists amplified the TCR beta CDR3 regions from RNA transcripts. First-round RT-PCR employed HTBI primers, with a second-round multiplex PCR after it. Via MiXCR, TCRdb re-called the multiplex PCR reads, giving one row per CDR3 protein. The sample has about 1.1 million distinct CDR3 sequences, about 35% seen once. The sequenced sample consisted of peripheral blood or thyroid tissue (not recorded which). The source is an adult man with Graves' hyperthyroidism.

This clonotype was seen more than once but under ten times. CDR3 region: CASSEEGSPGELFF. In nucleotides, the CDR3 is TGCGCCAGCAGTGAGGAGGGTTCCCCCGGGGAGCTGTTTTTT. The chain uses TRBV10-2 and TRBJ2-2; perhaps TRBD2 as D (5 bases). Germline V gene data show CDR1 as WSHSY and CDR2 as SAAADI. V dropped 2 bases and J dropped 6 bases, with 10 bases sitting between them. The CDR3 is 14 amino acids.

The chain combines TRBV14 with TRBJ2-5; D remains ambiguous. Trimming removed 1 base from V and 1 base from J, with 16 bases in between. Germline V lookup: CDR1 SGHDN, CDR2 FVKESK. The CDR3 contains 17 residues. In DNA, the CDR3 is TGTGCCAGCAGCCAAGTTCACAGCCGTGACGCCCAAGAGACCCAGTACTTC. Its protein is CASSQVHSRDAQETQYF.

This sequence joins TRBV2 and TRBJ2-7; D not resolved. CDR1 and CDR2 from the germline V gene are SNHLY and FYNNEI. The CDR3 consists of 14 residues. V lost 2 bases and J lost 7, with 15 bases in between. This CDR3 reads CASSEMGGVGEQYF. CDR3 nucleotides: TGTGCCAGCAGTGAAATGGGCGGCGTAGGGGAGCAGTACTTC.

This clonotype was seen repeatedly, ten times or more. This chain links TRBV2 with TRBJ1-6, with a tentative D call TRBD1 (5 bases). The V end was cut by 4 bases, the J end by 8 bases, with 15 bases between. The length of the CDR3 is 15 residues. Germline CDR1 SNHLY, CDR2 FYNNEI. In DNA, the CDR3 is TGTGCCAGCAGTGGCGGAGGGGAAGGGTATTCACCCCTCCACTTT. Translation: CASSGGGEGYSPLHF. Full variable domain (missing parts from reference TRBV2 and TRBJ1-6): EPEVTQTPSHQVTQMGQEVILRCVPISNHLYFYWYRQILGQKVEFLVSFYNNEISEKSEIFDDQFSVERPDGSNFTLKIRSTKLEDSAMYFCASSGGGEGYSPLHFGNGTRLTVT.

The gene calls are TRBV10-3 and TRBJ1-5; D call uncertain. The ends were cut back, 10 bases at V and 0 bases at J, with 16 bases in the middle. This CDR3 contains 15 residues. Germline lookup yields CDR1 ENHRY and CDR2 SYGVKD. CDR3 sequence reads: CASAFSEYSNQPQHF. CDR3 sequence (DNA): TGTGCCAGCGCGTTTTCAGAGTATAGCAATCAGCCCCAGCATTTT.

For this clonotype: This could be a read error, since a much larger clone is one nucleotide away. The rearrangement links TRBV10-3 to TRBJ1-1, with a possible D match to TRBD1 (6 bases). The CDR3 loop spans 12 amino acids. V was clipped by 10 bases and J by 5 bases, with 14 bases between them. Germline CDR1 reads ENHRY; CDR2 reads SYGVKD. CDR3 residues: CASNPGQTEAFF. CDR3 in DNA: TGTGCCAGCAATCCCGGACAGACTGAAGCTTTCTTT.

Regarding this clonotype: This may be a read error, as it is one base from a much larger clone. The chain carries TRBV6-5 and TRBJ2-5, with 10 positions matching TRBD2. Germline trimming cut 8 bases from V and 2 bases from J; bases unmatched to any gene: 8. This CDR3 is built from 15 residues. Germline V gene sequence: CDR1 MNHEY, CDR2 SVGAGI. The CDR3 here is CASGKSSGSQETQYF. DNA for the CDR3: TGTGCCAGCGGTAAATCTAGCGGGAGTCAAGAGACCCAGTACTTC.

This chain uses TRBV9 with TRBJ2-7, with D hard to call. Germline V gene lookup returns CDR1 SGDLS and CDR2 YYNGEE. Trimming took off 4 bases at V and 2 bases at J, with 13 bases between the two ends. The CDR3 is made up of 14 amino acids. This chain's CDR3 is CASSLDVTAYEQYF. The CDR3 DNA reads as TGTGCCAGCAGCTTGGATGTCACTGCCTACGAGCAGTACTTC.

The chain has TRBV30 and TRBJ2-5, with unresolved D. CDR1 and CDR2 from the germline V gene are GTSNPN and SVGIG (reference sequence). Trimming removed 3 bases at V and 5 bases at J, with 4 bases between. CDR3 length equals 10 residues. The CDR3 coding sequence is TGTGCCTGGAGACGGGAGACCCAGTACTTC. This codes for CAWRRETQYF.

The chain has TRBV10-2 and TRBJ1-2; a possible D gene is TRBD1 (6 bases). Looked up from germline, CDR1 is WSHSY and CDR2 is SAAADI. V shed 2 bases and J shed 3 bases, with 16 bases lying between them. This CDR3 has 16 amino acids. This CDR3 is CASSEPDSLSDYGYTF. DNA for the CDR3: TGCGCCAGCAGTGAGCCGGACAGTCTATCGGACTATGGCTACACCTTC.

This clonotype turned up a few times. The gene calls are TRBV11-2 and TRBJ2-5; 7 nucleotides agree with TRBD1. The germline CDR1 and CDR2 sequences are SGHAT and FQNNGV. The CDR3 totals 17 residues. V shed 5 bases, J shed 1 base, and the junction held 13 bases outside the gene matches. CDR3: CASSPKTGILIQETQYF. CDR3 sequence (DNA): TGTGCCAGCAGCCCCAAGACAGGGATTCTCATCCAAGAGACCCAGTACTTC.

The chain is built from TRBV28 and TRBJ1-1, with a tentative D call TRBD1 (5 bases). V lost 5 bases and J 9 bases, leaving 13 bases between the germline ends. This CDR3 is 12 amino acids long. CDR1 and CDR2 (germline): MDHEN, SYDVKM. The CDR3 bases are TGTGCCAGCAGTCCCCGGGGGGGGAAAGCTTTCTTT. This sequence encodes CASSPRGGKAFF.

The chain carries TRBV20-1 and TRBJ2-7; no clear D gene. The V and J ends lost 0 bases and 4 bases respectively, with 19 bases between them. CDR1 is DFQATT and CDR2 is SNEGSKA in the germline V gene (reference sequence). CDR3 length equals 16 residues. CDR3 sequence reads: CSARDPGRAPTYEQYF. For the CDR3, the DNA is TGCAGTGCTAGAGATCCCGGAAGAGCCCCAACTTACGAGCAGTACTTC.

Points on this clonotype: A much larger clone lies a single base off, so this may be a read error. The rearrangement uses TRBV7-2 and TRBJ2-7; possibly TRBD1 or TRBD2 for D (6 bases each). CDR1 and CDR2 from the germline V gene are SGHTA and FQGNSA. The CDR3 contains 13 residues. As DNA, the CDR3 is TGTGCCAGCAACTTACAGGGATCGGGAGAGCGGTACTTC. This sequence encodes CASNLQGSGERYF.

The V gene is TRBV10-2, the J gene TRBJ1-1; D is undetermined. Trimming removed 3 bases from V and 1 base from J, with 6 bases in between. The CDR3 consists of 13 residues. Germline CDR1 is WSHSY and CDR2 is SAAADI. The CDR3 is CASSDGKNTEAFF. The CDR3 DNA sequence: TGCGCCAGCAGTGATGGGAAGAACACTGAAGCTTTCTTT.

The rearrangement links TRBV5-6 to TRBJ1-4; no clear D gene. The germline CDR1 and CDR2 sequences are SGHDT and YYEEEE. Deletions cut 7 bases from V and 4 bases from J, with 14 bases between. The CDR3 spans 14 residues. For the CDR3, the DNA is TGTGCCAGCTCACTTCAGGCGGGTAATGAAAAACTGTTTTTT. It specifies CASSLQAGNEKLFF.

This clonotype was observed at least ten times. This chain uses TRBV10-2 with TRBJ1-6; D remains ambiguous. CDR1 and CDR2 from the germline V gene are WSHSY and SAAADI. The CDR3 totals 15 residues. Trimming shortened V by 5 bases and J by 9 bases, and 17 bases separated the two germline ends. The CDR3 nucleotides are TGCGCCAGCAGTTCGGGTTGGGAGTTATTTTCACCCCTCCACTTT. It yields the protein CASSSGWELFSPLHF.

Comments on this clonotype: A much more abundant neighbour one base away suggests this may be a read error. This sequence joins TRBV7-9 and TRBJ2-2, with TRBD2 matching over 7 bases. The germline gives CDR1 SEHNR, CDR2 FQNEAQ (reference sequence). The CDR3 length is 13 residues. The DNA of the CDR3 is TGTGCCAGCAGCGGGGAGGGCCCCGGGGAGCTGCTTTTT. This encodes CASSGEGPGELLF. The whole variable domain, filled in from reference TRBV7-9 and TRBJ2-2, reads DTGVSQNPRHKITKRGQNVTFRCDPISEHNRLYWYRQTLGQGPEFLTYFQNEAQLEKSRLLSDRFSAERPKGSFSTLEIQRTEQGDSAMYLCASSGEGPGELLFGEGSRLTVL.

The CDR3 region has the DNA TGCAGTGCTGAAGGTCCTGCGAGGAAGACTGAAGCTTTCTTT. This gives the protein CSAEGPARKTEAFF. V gene TRBV20-1 combines with J gene TRBJ1-1; no firm D call. Germline V gene lookup returns CDR1 DFQATT and CDR2 SNEGSKA (reference sequence). This CDR3 contains 14 residues. V dropped 5 bases and J dropped 5 bases, with 18 bases sitting between them.

The chain is built from TRBV6-1 and TRBJ2-2; D unresolved. Germline values: CDR1 MNHNS, CDR2 SASEGT. This CDR3 has 14 residues. V was trimmed by 5 bases and J by 5 bases, leaving 12 bases between them. The CDR3 region has the DNA TGTGCCAGCAGTTCCCAATTGGGGACCGGGGAGCTGTTTTTT. Translated: CASSSQLGTGELFF.

The chain employs TRBV7-9 and TRBJ1-5; the D is unclear. Germline-derived CDR1 and CDR2 are SEHNR and FQNEAQ (reference sequence). CDR3 size: 13 residues. Trimming took 4 bases from V and 11 from J, leaving 15 bases between them. The CDR3 DNA follows: TGTGCCAGCAGCTACGACCCGGAGGAGACCCAGCATTTT. It translates to CASSYDPEETQHF. Based on the CDR3 plus reference TRBV7-9 and TRBJ1-5, the full variable domain is DTGVSQNPRHKITKRGQNVTFRCDPISEHNRLYWYRQTLGQGPEFLTYFQNEAQLEKSRLLSDRFSAERPKGSFSTLEIQRTEQGDSAMYLCASSYDPEETQHFGDGTRLSIL.

V and J are TRBV6-4 and TRBJ2-2; 7 nucleotides match TRBD1. The germline V gene encodes CDR1 MRHNA and CDR2 SNTAGT. Trimming at V came to 4 bases and at J to 2 bases, leaving 7 bases not matched to a gene. The CDR3 is 16 residues long. Here the CDR3 reads CASSATDRVNTGELFF. DNA of the CDR3: TGTGCCAGCAGTGCTACCGACAGGGTCAACACCGGGGAGCTGTTTTTT.

Remarks on this clonotype: A read error is possible here, since a much larger clone lies one base away. The V call is TRBV7-3, the J call TRBJ2-7; 7 nucleotides line up with TRBD1. The germline gives CDR1 SGHTA, CDR2 FQGTGA. The CDR3 sequence is 14 residues long. The CDR3 is CDSSLRPGGYEQYF. The CDR3 DNA sequence: TGTGACAGCAGCTTAAGGCCAGGGGGCTACGAGCAGTACTTC.